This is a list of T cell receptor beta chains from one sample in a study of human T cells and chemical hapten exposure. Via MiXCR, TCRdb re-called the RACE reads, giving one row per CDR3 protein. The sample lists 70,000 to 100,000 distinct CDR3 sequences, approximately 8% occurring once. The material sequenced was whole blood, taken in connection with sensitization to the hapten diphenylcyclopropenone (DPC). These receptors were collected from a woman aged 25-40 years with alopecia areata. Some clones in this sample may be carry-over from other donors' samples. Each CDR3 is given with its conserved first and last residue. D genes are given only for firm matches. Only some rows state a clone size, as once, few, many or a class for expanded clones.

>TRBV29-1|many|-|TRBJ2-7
CSALQPSYEQYF
TGCAGCGCCCTCCAACCTTCCTACGAGCAGTACTTC
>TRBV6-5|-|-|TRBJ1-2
CASRGGGRNYGYTF
TGTGCCAGCAGAGGAGGGGGGAGAAACTATGGCTACACCTTC
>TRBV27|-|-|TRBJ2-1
CASSNLGASSYNEQFF
TGTGCCAGCAGCAATTTGGGGGCTTCCTCCTACAATGAGCAGTTCTTC
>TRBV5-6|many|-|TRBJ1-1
CASSLLIHLGDATEAFF
TGTGCCAGCAGCCTGTTAATCCACTTGGGGGACGCGACTGAAGCTTTCTTT
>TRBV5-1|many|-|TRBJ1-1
CASSLGHSNTEAFF
TGCGCCAGCAGCTTAGGACATTCCAACACTGAAGCTTTCTTT
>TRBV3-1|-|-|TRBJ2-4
CASSQRWAGKNIQYF
TGTGCCAGCAGCCAGCGGTGGGCAGGCAAAAACATTCAGTACTTC
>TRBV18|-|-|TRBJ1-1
CASSPDLGFTEAFF
TGTGCCAGCTCACCCGATCTGGGGTTCACTGAAGCTTTCTTT
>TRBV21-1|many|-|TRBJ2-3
CASSTRGEVTDTQYF
TGTGCCAGCAGCACGCGGGGGGAGGTGACAGATACGCAGTATTTT
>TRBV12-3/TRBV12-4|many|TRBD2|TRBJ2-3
CASSSGLKYRDTQYF
TGTGCCAGCAGTTCGGGACTAAAGTATAGAGATACGCAGTATTTT
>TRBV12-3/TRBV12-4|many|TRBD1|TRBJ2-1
CASRPGSRTGIHEQFF
TGTGCCAGCCGCCCTGGGAGCCGGACAGGGATCCATGAGCAGTTCTTC
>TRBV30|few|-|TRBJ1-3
CAWSVGHSGNTIYF
TGTGCCTGGAGTGTAGGGCACTCTGGAAACACCATATATTTT
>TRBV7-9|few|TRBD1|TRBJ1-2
CASSLVGQRIGHYGYTF
TGTGCCAGCAGCTTAGTGGGACAGAGGATTGGGCACTATGGCTACACCTTC
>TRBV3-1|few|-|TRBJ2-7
CASRKQGSDEQYF
TGTGCCAGCAGAAAACAGGGATCCGACGAGCAGTACTTC
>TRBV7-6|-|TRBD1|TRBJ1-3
CASSDTGGRGNTIYF
TGTGCCAGCAGCGATACAGGGGGCCGCGGAAACACCATATATTTT
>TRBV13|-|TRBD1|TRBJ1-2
CASSSPTGANYGYTF
TGTGCCAGCAGCTCCCCGACAGGGGCTAACTATGGCTACACCTTC
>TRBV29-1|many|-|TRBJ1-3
CSVKYSGNTIYF
TGCAGCGTAAAGTACTCTGGAAACACCATATATTTT
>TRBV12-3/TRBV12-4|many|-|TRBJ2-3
CASRDFPDTQYF
TGTGCCAGCAGAGACTTCCCAGATACGCAGTATTTT
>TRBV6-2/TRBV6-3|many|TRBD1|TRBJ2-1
CASSYAGTGLSDEQFF
TGTGCCAGCAGTTACGCTGGGACAGGGTTAAGCGATGAGCAGTTCTTC
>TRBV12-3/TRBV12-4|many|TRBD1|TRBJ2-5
CASSPGTGGRTQETQYF
TGTGCCAGCAGCCCCGGGACAGGGGGCCGAACCCAAGAGACCCAGTACTTC
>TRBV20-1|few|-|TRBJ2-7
CSAAAARSSYEQYF
TGCAGTGCGGCGGCCGCAAGGAGCTCCTACGAGCAGTACTTC
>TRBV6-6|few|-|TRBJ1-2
CASGENGYTF
TGTGCCAGCGGGGAGAATGGCTACACCTTC
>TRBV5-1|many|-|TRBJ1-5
CASSLDGINQPQHF
TGCGCCAGCAGCTTGGATGGGATCAATCAGCCCCAGCATTTT
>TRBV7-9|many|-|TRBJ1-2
CASSNEQGTTLGYTF
TGTGCCAGCAGCAACGAACAGGGAACCACCCTCGGCTACACCTTC
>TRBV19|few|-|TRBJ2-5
CASSLPGEALATQYF
TGTGCCAGTAGTCTACCGGGCGAGGCCCTAGCGACCCAGTACTTC
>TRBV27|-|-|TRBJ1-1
CASSFRGGGTEAFF
TGTGCCAGCAGTTTTCGGGGAGGGGGCACTGAAGCTTTCTTT
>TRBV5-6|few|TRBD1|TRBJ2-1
CASSDQTGQRQFF
TGTGCCAGCAGCGACCAAACGGGACAGAGGCAGTTCTTC
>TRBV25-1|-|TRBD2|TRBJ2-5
CASTVTSSVQETQYF
TGTGCCAGCACCGTGACTAGCTCGGTCCAAGAGACCCAGTACTTC
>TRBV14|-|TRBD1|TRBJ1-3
CASSQYLTGGENTIYF
TGTGCCAGCAGCCAGTACTTGACAGGGGGCGAAAACACCATATATTTT
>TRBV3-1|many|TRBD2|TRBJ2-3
CASSQGSGGWDTQYF
TGTGCCAGCAGCCAAGGTAGCGGGGGGTGGGATACGCAGTATTTT
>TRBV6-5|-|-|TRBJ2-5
CASSRTWTAGAETQYF
TGTGCCAGCAGTCGAACGTGGACAGCAGGAGCGGAGACCCAGTACTTC
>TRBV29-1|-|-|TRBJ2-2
CSVEVGGFAGELFF
TGCAGCGTTGAAGTAGGAGGTTTTGCCGGGGAGCTGTTTTTT
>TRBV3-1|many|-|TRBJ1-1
CASRSLGGAETEAFF
TGTGCCAGCAGATCCCTAGGGGGGGCAGAAACTGAAGCTTTCTTT
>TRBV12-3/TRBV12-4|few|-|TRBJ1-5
CASSFTFEPRDQPQHF
TGTGCCAGCAGTTTTACGTTCGAACCCCGCGATCAGCCCCAGCATTTT
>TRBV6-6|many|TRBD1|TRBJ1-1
CASSYPRDSEGEAFF
TGTGCCAGCAGTTACCCCCGGGACAGTGAGGGTGAAGCTTTCTTT
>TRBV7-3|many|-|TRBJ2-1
CASSSNTGNLYNEQFF
TGTGCCAGCAGCTCTAATACAGGGAACCTCTACAATGAGCAGTTCTTC
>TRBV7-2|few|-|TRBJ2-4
CASSLELFARAKNIQYF
TGTGCCAGCAGCTTAGAACTCTTCGCTAGGGCCAAAAACATTCAGTACTTC
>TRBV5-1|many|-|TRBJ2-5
CASSRTAQETQYF
TGCGCCAGCTCTCGGACTGCTCAAGAGACCCAGTACTTC
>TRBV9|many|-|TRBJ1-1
CASSVDRGVAFF
TGTGCCAGCAGCGTAGATCGAGGGGTAGCTTTCTTT
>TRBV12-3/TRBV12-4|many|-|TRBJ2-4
CASSLGPRSAVLVQYF
TGTGCCAGCAGTTTAGGCCCCAGGTCTGCCGTTCTGGTTCAGTACTTC
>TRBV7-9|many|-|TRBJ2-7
CASSSGKVKEYEQYF
TGTGCCAGCAGCTCCGGGAAGGTCAAGGAATACGAGCAGTACTTC
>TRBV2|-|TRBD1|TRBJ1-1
CASSEGTGGSPTEAFF
TGTGCCAGCAGTGAAGGGACAGGGGGCTCCCCCACTGAAGCTTTCTTT
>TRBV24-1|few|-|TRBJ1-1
CATSDLPGLNTEAFF
TGTGCCACCAGTGATTTGCCAGGGCTGAACACTGAAGCTTTCTTT
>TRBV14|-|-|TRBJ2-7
CASSQGPEQYF
TGTGCCAGCAGCCAAGGACCCGAGCAGTACTTC
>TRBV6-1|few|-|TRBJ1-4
CASSEFRVGSEKLFF
TGTGCCAGCAGTGAGTTCAGGGTTGGGTCAGAAAAACTGTTTTTT
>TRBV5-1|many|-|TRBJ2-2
CASSLEANTGELFF
TGCGCCAGCAGCTTGGAGGCGAACACCGGGGAGCTGTTTTTT
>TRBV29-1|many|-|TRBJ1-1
CSVRIMGFLNTEAFF
TGCAGCGTTCGAATCATGGGGTTTTTGAACACTGAAGCTTTCTTT
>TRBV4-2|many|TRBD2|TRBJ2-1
CASSHPLRASGGEVNEQFF
TGTGCCAGCAGCCACCCTTTGAGGGCTAGCGGGGGTGAAGTCAATGAGCAGTTCTTC
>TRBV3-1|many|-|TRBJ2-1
CASSQVLDSYNEQFF
TGTGCCAGCAGCCAAGTACTAGACTCCTACAATGAGCAGTTCTTC
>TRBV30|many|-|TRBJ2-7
CAWSFAYEQYF
TGTGCCTGGAGTTTCGCCTACGAGCAGTACTTC